What follows are 21 T cell receptor beta chains derived from one specimen sequenced in a study of T-cell memory formation after mild COVID-19. TCRdb reprocessed the 5' RACE reads via MiXCR and lists one record per CDR3 protein. The table lists hundreds of thousands of distinct CDR3 sequences, approximately 18% of them singletons, with more than 10% in the top ten. Sequencing was performed on PBMCs or a T cell subset sorted from them (not recorded which). The receptors here all came from an adult woman who had mild COVID-19 (a few samples of this study predate the infection). Cell type and time point are not known.

In DNA, the CDR3 is TGTGCCAGCAGCCCAAAAGACGCCGGACGCTACGAGCAGTACTTC. This encodes CASSPKDAGRYEQYF. This sequence joins TRBV12-3 or TRBV12-4 and TRBJ2-7; no firm D call. V was trimmed by 6 bases and J by 3 bases, leaving 18 bases between them. There are 15 residues in the CDR3.

This clonotype was seen more than once but under ten times. The chain uses TRBV6-2 or TRBV6-3 and TRBJ2-3, with D maybe TRBD1 (5 bases). Trimming removed 6 bases from V and 3 bases from J, with 16 bases in between. The CDR3 contains 15 residues. Looked up from germline, CDR1 is MNHEY and CDR2 is SVGEGT. DNA of the CDR3: TGTGCCAGCAGCCCGCGACAGCTTCGGACAGATACGCAGTATTTT. Translating gives CASSPRQLRTDTQYF.

This chain links TRBV7-9 with TRBJ2-7; D unresolved. The CDR3 contains 15 residues. V lost 1 base, J lost 0 bases, and 10 bases lay in between. Germline assignment: CDR1 SEHNR and CDR2 FQNEAQ (reference sequence). The CDR3 region is CASSLDFSDSYEQYF. The CDR3 DNA follows: TGTGCCAGCAGCTTAGACTTCTCCGACTCCTACGAGCAGTACTTC.

A few counts support this clonotype. The V and J genes are TRBV7-2 and TRBJ1-1; 7 bases map to TRBD1. The J segment lost 1 base and the V segment lost 7 bases, leaving 21 bases of the junction unmatched. The germline gives CDR1 SGHTA, CDR2 FQGNSA. CDR3 length equals 19 residues. The CDR3 DNA is TGTGCCAGCACGCGGGACAGTCATGCCCCGATCGAATGGAACACTGAAGCTTTCTTT. It yields the protein CASTRDSHAPIEWNTEAFF.

The chain recombines TRBV6-5 with TRBJ2-7; 7 bases agree with TRBD2. Germline V gene sequence: CDR1 MNHEY, CDR2 SVGAGI. The CDR3 is 15 residues long. Losses at the gene ends were 0 bases for V and 3 bases for J; bases not matched to a gene: 5. CDR3 residues: CASSYSTSSNYEQYF. DNA for the CDR3: TGTGCCAGCAGTTACTCGACTAGCTCGAACTACGAGCAGTACTTC.

Only a few counts were recorded for this clonotype. The genes are TRBV6-5 and TRBJ2-1; no clear D. This CDR3 region has 14 residues. The germline V gene encodes CDR1 MNHEY and CDR2 SVGAGI. Trimming took 2 bases from V and 0 from J, leaving 5 bases between them. The chain's CDR3 is CASSYSLSYNEQFF. The CDR3 coding sequence is TGTGCCAGCAGTTACAGCCTCTCCTACAATGAGCAGTTCTTC.

The CDR3: CASSYSSSGGSNEQFF. CDR3 DNA: TGTGCCAGCAGTTACTCATCCAGCGGGGGAAGTAATGAGCAGTTCTTC. The V call is TRBV6-5, the J call TRBJ2-1, with TRBD2 matching over 8 bases. Germline trimming cut 0 bases from V and 7 bases from J; bases unmatched to any gene: 8. The CDR3 totals 16 residues. Germline values: CDR1 MNHEY, CDR2 SVGAGI.

J is TRBJ2-2 and V is TRBV20-1; tentatively, D is TRBD2 (6 bases). Looked up from germline, CDR1 is DFQATT and CDR2 is SNEGSKA (reference sequence). The CDR3 is 15 amino acids. The germline V and J ends were trimmed by 0 bases and 3 bases, with 11 bases remaining between them. The CDR3 loop reads CSARDPGTHTGELFF. Here the CDR3 DNA reads TGCAGTGCTAGAGACCCCGGGACTCACACCGGGGAGCTGTTTTTT.

The V and J genes are TRBV29-1 and TRBJ2-1; D is possibly TRBD1 (5 bases). This CDR3 has 12 amino acids. Germline CDR1 is SQVTM and CDR2 is ANQGSEA. The V and J ends lost 7 bases and 0 bases respectively, with 7 bases between them. As DNA, the CDR3 is TGCAGCGGGGGCCTCTCCTACAATGAGCAGTTCTTC. It codes for CSGGLSYNEQFF.

In this sample, this clonotype turned up a few times. The rearrangement links TRBV20-1 to TRBJ2-7; D uncertain. V lost 2 bases to trimming and J lost 5 bases, with 4 bases between them. The length of the CDR3 is 10 residues. Germline values: CDR1 DFQATT, CDR2 SNEGSKA (reference sequence). The CDR3 bases are TGCAGTGCTAGATTGAACGAGCAGTACTTC. This codes for CSARLNEQYF.

The chain has TRBV7-9 and TRBJ1-5; D is uncertain. V gave up 3 bases and J gave up 1 base, with 4 bases separating them. Germline V lookup: CDR1 SEHNR, CDR2 FQNEAQ (reference sequence). The CDR3 runs 13 residues. The CDR3 reads CASSFKSNQPQHF. The CDR3 DNA sequence: TGTGCCAGCAGCTTCAAGAGCAATCAGCCCCAGCATTTT.

This clonotype was counted only a few times. The J gene is TRBJ2-5, the V gene TRBV10-3; D is unclear. V dropped 4 bases and J dropped 3 bases, with 6 bases sitting between them. The CDR3 is 12 residues long. Germline values: CDR1 ENHRY, CDR2 SYGVKD. Written as DNA, the CDR3 is TGTGCCATCAGTGCGGCAGAAGAGACCCAGTACTTC. Amino acids: CAISAAEETQYF.

In this sample, this clonotype turned up many times. V gene TRBV29-1 combines with J gene TRBJ2-1, with TRBD2 matching over 8 bases. V lost 7 bases to trimming and J lost 7 bases; unmatched junction nucleotides: 9. Germline V gene lookup returns CDR1 SQVTM and CDR2 ANQGSEA. This CDR3 is built from 13 residues. The CDR3 loop reads CSAVAGMGNEQFF. The DNA of the CDR3 is TGCAGCGCTGTAGCGGGAATGGGGAATGAGCAGTTCTTC.

The V gene is TRBV24-1, the J gene TRBJ2-5; 8 bases align to TRBD1. The J segment lost 2 bases and the V segment lost 4 bases, leaving 8 bases of the junction unmatched. The CDR3 has 16 amino acids. Per germline, CDR1 KGHDR and CDR2 SFDVKD. CDR3: CATSDRTGWRQETQYF. DNA of the CDR3: TGTGCCACCAGTGACCGGACAGGGTGGAGACAAGAGACCCAGTACTTC.

The rearrangement links TRBV20-1 to TRBJ1-1; tentatively, D is TRBD1 (6 bases). The germline gives CDR1 DFQATT, CDR2 SNEGSKA (reference sequence). This CDR3 is 15 amino acids long. Trimming shortened V by 0 bases and J by 10 bases, and 21 bases separated the two germline ends. As DNA, the CDR3 is TGCAGTGCTAGAGATCGATGGGGGCTCCTTGTCGGAGCTTTCTTT. It codes for CSARDRWGLLVGAFF.

This clonotype was detected a few times. The V gene is TRBV6-1, the J gene TRBJ1-1; TRBD1 might be the D (5 bases). CDR3 size: 14 residues. The V end lost 4 bases, the J end lost 5 bases, and 14 bases lay between the germline ends. The germline CDR1 and CDR2 sequences are MNHNS and SASEGT. The CDR3 DNA reads as TGTGCCAGCAGTGTAAGGGACCTGGGGACTGAAGCTTTCTTT. This sequence encodes CASSVRDLGTEAFF.

This clonotype was seen a single time. The chain links TRBV2 to TRBJ1-5; D is perhaps TRBD1 (5 bases). V was cut by 4 bases and J by 2 bases, with 9 bases left in between. Germline V gives CDR1 SNHLY, CDR2 FYNNEI. This CDR3 is built from 14 residues. This chain's CDR3 is CASSGTSGNQPQHF. For the CDR3, the DNA is TGTGCCAGCAGTGGGACATCAGGCAATCAGCCCCAGCATTTT.

There are a few counts of this clonotype. This rearrangement joins TRBV7-2 to TRBJ1-2, with 9 nucleotides matching TRBD1. The V gene's germline CDR1 is SGHTA and CDR2 FQGNSA. J lost 9 bases, V lost 4 bases, and 12 bases had no gene match. The length of the CDR3 is 15 residues. Written as DNA, the CDR3 is TGTGCCAGCAGCTCTAGAGGGGGACAGGGATCGCGCTACACCTTC. Its translation: CASSSRGGQGSRYTF.

V and J are TRBV20-1 and TRBJ2-5, with 7 bases lining up with TRBD1. Germline CDR1 reads DFQATT; CDR2 reads SNEGSKA (reference sequence). The CDR3 sequence is 14 residues long. The trim removed 1 base at V and 5 bases at J, leaving 7 bases unmatched. In DNA form, the CDR3 reads TGCAGTGCTAGAGGCGAGGGGGCAGCGGAGACCCAGTACTTC. This gives the protein CSARGEGAAETQYF.

The rearrangement joins TRBV5-6 to TRBJ1-2; 8 bases line up with TRBD1. This CDR3 has 14 amino acids. The germline V gene has CDR1 SGHDT and CDR2 YYEEEE. Losses at the gene ends were 4 bases for V and 2 bases for J; bases not matched to a gene: 4. The CDR3 DNA follows: TGTGCCAGCAGCGGACAGGGACGGAACTATGGCTACACCTTC. Its translation: CASSGQGRNYGYTF. Full variable domain (missing parts from reference TRBV5-6 and TRBJ1-2): DAGVTQSPTHLIKTRGQQVTLRCSPKSGHDTVSWYQQALGQGPQFIFQYYEEEERQRGNFPDRFSGHQFPNYSSELNVNALLLGDSALYLCASSGQGRNYGYTFGSGTRLTVV.

The sample holds a few counts of this clonotype. J is TRBJ2-5 and V is TRBV27, with D perhaps assigned TRBD1 or TRBD2 (5 bases each). The germline V and J ends were trimmed by 1 base and 5 bases, with 14 bases remaining between them. This CDR3 contains 15 residues. Germline-derived CDR1 and CDR2 are MNHEY and SMNVEV (reference sequence). CDR3 in DNA: TGTGCCAGCAGTTTATTCCAGGGAGAGGGGGAGACCCAGTACTTC. The encoded protein is CASSLFQGEGETQYF.